This T cell receptor beta chain originates from a study of T-cell reconstitution after alpha-beta-depleted transplantation in children listed by TCRdb under 2016. Looking at the study overall: Using TCR repertoire profiling, the study quantitatively followed how T-cell immune reconstitution unfolded in children after TCRalphabeta/CD19-depleted allogeneic hematopoietic cell transplantation. The paper's findings and limits, for the study overall: In some patients, the high TCRbeta diversity seen at day 60 was put down to recipient T cells and intrathymic progenitors that had survived conditioning. The frequencies of hyperexpanded clones fell over the following months, and after one year, T-cell counts and TCRbeta diversity were mostly attributed to newly produced T cells. The apparently early alphabetaT-cell count recovery about two months after transplant was reportedly dependent on only several hundred rapidly expanded clones derived from non-depleted graft cells.

There are 13 amino acids in the CDR3, from cysteine to phenylalanine inclusive. The sequence is cut down to CDR3 DNA, 39 bases in frame from base 1. CDR1 and CDR2 are drawn from the germline V gene: SQVTM, ANQGSEA. Cut back by 8 bases and 3 bases, the V and J ends lie 16 bases apart. As for this clonotype: Its binding antigen is unknown. No much larger clone is present one base from it, and per-base qualities are unavailable.

Explained via the paper, the treatment or condition label denotes: allogeneic hematopoietic cell transplantation with graft depleted of TCRalphabeta T cells and CD19 B cells. TCRalphabeta/CD19-depleted allogeneic hematopoietic cell grafts were given to the transplant recipients, all of whom were children. Preparation of the library involved PCR. The sequencer was an Illumina HiSeq 2500. TCR library preparation used molecular barcoding, with unique molecular identifiers applied to normalize quantification of the TCRbeta repertoire. Clones were called with MiXCR by TCRdb after fastp trimmed the public reads at Q25, and only in-frame beta chains were retained. Rows matching on CDR3 protein sequence are summarized as one entry with the most common DNA and genes. The sample profile shows approximately 210,000 distinct CDR3 sequences; approximately 17% of them were found once. Of the sample, 35% to 50% is held by the ten largest clones.

Sequenced material: PBMCs, mostly from graft donor cells, taken 360 days after TCRalphabeta/CD19-depleted stem cell transplant. The chain couples TRBV29-1 to TRBJ1-1; the best D guess is TRBD1, with 5 bases matching. This TCR derives from a male patient aged 2 to 9 who had a stem cell transplant for acute lymphoblastic leukemia, so the T cells may come from the graft donor. The sequenced DNA is TGCAGCAGCCGGGACCGGGAGGACACTGAAGCTTTCTTT. Translated, it gives CSSRDREDTEAFF.